The subject of this entry is one T cell receptor beta chain. Only a few counts were recorded for this clone. Its antigen remains undetermined. Per-base quality was not reported, and no clone a single base away is much larger than it. The sample originates from a study of blood T cell repertoires in COVID-19 (dated by TCRdb to about 2020). About the full investigation: The collaborator samples originated in the United States, Italy and Spain and spanned the acute and convalescent phases of COVID-19. The dataset comprised deeply sampled blood TCRbeta repertoires from subjects exposed to, actively infected with, or recovered from COVID-19. Samples came from the ongoing ImmuneRACE study (first 160 participants) plus 1,254 subjects from 6 global collaborators. A de-identified subject ID, COVID-19 status, age in years and sex were almost always included in the sample metadata. The repertoires were made available in a free public database intended to serve as a resource for research on the immune response to SARS-CoV-2. Where available, HLA class I and class II types were taken from metadata supplied by the sample provider and were not determined by assay-based typing. The material from the prospective study consisted of cDNA or gDNA derived from T cells, B-cell-depleted T cells, or PBMCs. What the authors observed across the whole study: The quantity of clinical and demographic metadata differed by source and by participant and was supplied without curation.

The collaborating institutions used their own protocols to collect whole blood in K2EDTA tubes. Collaborator samples were shipped for TCRbeta analysis as frozen whole blood, isolated PBMCs, or DNA extracted from either sample type. TCRbeta CDR3 regions were amplified from genomic DNA by means of the immunoSEQ Assay, a bias-controlled multiplex PCR. Turning to the authors' computational methods: The number of nucleated cells in each sample was estimated by amplification of reference gene primers within the assay. Sequence reads were collapsed and filtered to measure the absolute abundance of every unique TCRbeta CDR3 rearrangement. For each sample, productive Simpson clonality was calculated as the square root of Simpson's diversity index over productive rearrangements. TCRdb obtained this table from immuneACCESS and retained in-frame rearrangements with V and J assigned. These tables miss some clones; where compared with another copy, unresolved V genes account for less than half of the shortfall, and the remainder is unexplained. Clone size and V and J calls were adopted from that table, with D and trimming inferred from the DNA. The sample table lists 200,000 to 250,000 clones, almost 90% of them with a count of one. The ten largest clones capture approximately 1.5% of the sample.

V is cut back by 0 bases and J by 4 bases, with 8 bases in the junction unmatched. The germline V gene provides CDR1 SGDLS and CDR2 YYNGEE. The CDR3, from cysteine to phenylalanine, totals 16 residues. Solely the CDR3 DNA is kept, with 48 bases framed from the first base. This clonotype originated in a young man with active or convalescent COVID-19. Sequencing was done on a sample of peripheral blood. The sequence is built from TRBV9 and TRBJ1-2; TRBD1 agrees with 8 junctional bases. The DNA is TGTGCCAGCAGCGTAGTCCCTGGCACAGGGGGCTATGGCTACACCTTC. It translates as CASSVVPGTGGYGYTF.